This T cell receptor beta chain was recorded in a study of CD8+ T cells in alopecia areata. Study-wide context: Treated patients took oral tofacitinib at 5 to 10 mg twice daily. General study points: Sharing of TCR sequences between patients (possibly for HLA-related reasons) was less clear than in mice. The study found higher clonality in lesional than normal scalp, especially in alopecia totalis/universalis.

Regarding this clone: No antigen is known for it.

CDR1 is SGDLS and CDR2 is YYNGEE in the germline V gene. The CDR3 runs 14 residues. V shed 4 bases and J shed 1 base, with 11 bases lying between them. cDNA reverse transcribed from extracted RNA served as the sequencing template. Assay: immunoSEQ multiplex PCR; the TCRdb copy retains only in-frame clones and omits some. This sample has about 150,000 clones, with around 86% found just once. The sequence was obtained from a human donor with alopecia areata. Sequencing was performed on CD8+ T cells sorted from blood, taken at week 0. The gene calls are TRBV9 and TRBJ1-1, with D tentatively TRBD1 (5 bases). CDR3 loop: CASSPRQRNTEAFF. In DNA form, the CDR3 reads TGTGCCAGCAGCCCCCGACAGAGGAACACTGAAGCTTTCTTT.